The 26 T cell receptor beta chains listed next were all sequenced from one sample in a study of blood T cells in healthy people across ages. Through a sample-barcoded 5' primer and a J-beta primer mix, a second PCR was run for about 6 to 11 cycles. TCRdb reprocessed the 5' RACE reads with MiXCR, giving one entry per CDR3 protein. This sample has under 2,000,000 distinct CDR3 sequences, with around 48% found just once. The sequenced sample was blood. The source is a woman aged 40-49 years in good health.

Comments on this clonotype: Given a much more abundant clone one base away, this may be a read error. This rearrangement joins TRBV15 to TRBJ2-1; 10 nucleotides align to TRBD1. After removal of 5 bases from V and 4 bases from J, the junction contained 11 bases not matched to a gene. CDR1 and CDR2 (germline): LNHNV, YYDKDF (reference sequence). CDR3 length: 17 residues. Here the CDR3 reads CATSGCRGTGDYNEQFF. CDR3 nucleotides: TGTGCCACCAGCGGCTGCCGTGGGACAGGGGATTACAATGAGCAGTTCTTC.

V usage is TRBV15 and J usage is TRBJ2-5, with 7 bases matching TRBD1. The CDR3 covers 16 residues. Germline CDR1 and CDR2: LNHNV and YYDKDF (reference sequence). Trimming removed 1 base from V and 2 bases from J; junction bases left unmatched: 7. CDR3 DNA: TGTGCCACCAGCAGAGTATTAGGGGGCCCTCAAGAGACCCAGTACTTC. It codes for CATSRVLGGPQETQYF.

The rearrangement links TRBV6-5 to TRBJ2-5; D may be TRBD2 (6 bases). V lost 4 bases and J 2 bases, leaving 14 bases between the germline ends. The CDR3 contains 15 residues. Germline V lookup: CDR1 MNHEY, CDR2 SVGAGI. The DNA for the CDR3 is TGTGCCAGCAGTTGGCGGGGCCTGGGACAAGAGACCCAGTACTTC. It is translated as CASSWRGLGQETQYF.

This clonotype was detected a few times. The rearrangement links TRBV4-3 to TRBJ2-3; 8 bases fit TRBD2. V dropped 0 bases and J dropped 7; count of bases not matched to a gene: 12. The CDR3 totals 17 residues. Germline V gene lookup returns CDR1 LGHNA and CDR2 YSLEER. In DNA form, the CDR3 reads TGCGCCAGCAGCCAAGATCAGATGCAGACTAGCGAGAATACGCAGTATTTT. Residues: CASSQDQMQTSENTQYF.

This clonotype has a handful of counts. The chain combines TRBV6-6 with TRBJ2-5, with 9 bases fitting TRBD2. With V trimmed by 2 bases and J by 5 bases, 12 bases remained unmatched. This CDR3 is built from 17 residues. Germline assignment: CDR1 MNHNY and CDR2 SVGAGI (reference sequence). This CDR3 is CASSYGAGGRVSETQYF. The DNA of the CDR3 is TGTGCCAGCAGTTACGGAGCGGGGGGCCGGGTGTCGGAGACCCAGTACTTC.

The gene calls are TRBV27 and TRBJ2-5, with TRBD2 matching 9 bases. Losses at the gene ends were 9 bases for V and 11 bases for J; bases not matched to a gene: 19. There are 15 residues in the CDR3. Germline V gene lookup returns CDR1 MNHEY and CDR2 SMNVEV (reference sequence). The CDR3 sequence: CASRRQAGGLNEQYF. The CDR3 DNA is TGTGCCAGTCGCAGGCAAGCGGGGGGCCTCAATGAGCAGTACTTC.

This clonotype was observed a few times. The genes are TRBV5-1 and TRBJ2-5; perhaps TRBD1 as D (6 bases). V lost 4 bases and J 1 base, leaving 14 bases between the germline ends. Germline CDR1 SGHRS, CDR2 YFSETQ. This CDR3 comprises 15 residues. The CDR3 DNA reads as TGCGCCAGCAGCGGGACAATTGTGGGCCAAGAGACCCAGTACTTC. Amino acid sequence: CASSGTIVGQETQYF.

Here the CDR3 DNA reads TGTGCCAGCAGTGAAGGTCCGACAGTGACAGTCTACGAGCAGTACTTC. Protein sequence: CASSEGPTVTVYEQYF. This rearrangement joins TRBV6-1 to TRBJ2-7; TRBD1 is a possible D gene (5 bases). Germline V gives CDR1 MNHNS, CDR2 SASEGT. Trimming stripped 1 base from V and 3 bases from J, with 16 bases between. There are 16 residues in the CDR3.

This chain joins TRBV27 and TRBJ2-3; D is unclear. Germline CDR1 is MNHEY and CDR2 is SMNVEV (reference sequence). Trimming removed 1 base from V and 4 bases from J, with 12 bases in between. The CDR3 is 15 amino acids. CDR3 nucleotides: TGTGCCAGCAGTTTATACCCCTCAGGAGCAGATACGCAGTATTTT. It is translated as CASSLYPSGADTQYF.

This clonotype was counted a few times. The V and J genes are TRBV7-2 and TRBJ2-1; 10 bases fit TRBD2. CDR3 size: 15 residues. In germline, CDR1 is SGHTA, CDR2 FQGNSA. With V trimmed by 5 bases and J by 6 bases, 7 bases remained unmatched. This CDR3 reads CASSIGLAAFNEQFF. DNA for the CDR3: TGTGCCAGCAGCATAGGACTAGCGGCCTTCAATGAGCAGTTCTTC. The full variable domain, rest sourced from reference TRBV7-2 and TRBJ2-1, is GAGVSQSPSNKVTEKGKDVELRCDPISGHTALYWYRQSLGQGLEFLIYFQGNSAPDKSGLPSDRFSAERTGGSVSTLTIQRTQQEDSAVYLCASSIGLAAFNEQFFGPGTRLTVL.

The V call is TRBV13, the J call TRBJ2-3, with D uncertain. Germline V gene lookup returns CDR1 PRHDT and CDR2 FYEKMQ (reference sequence). CDR3 length equals 12 residues. With 6 bases removed from V and 4 bases from J, the gap between germline ends came to 8 bases. CDR3 in DNA: TGTGCCAGCAGACAGACACCAGATACGCAGTATTTT. Translation: CASRQTPDTQYF.

The chain couples TRBV5-1 to TRBJ2-7, with TRBD1 as a possible D gene (8 bases). Germline V lookup: CDR1 SGHRS, CDR2 YFSETQ. V was trimmed by 4 bases and J by 3 bases, leaving 17 bases between them. The CDR3 extends over 15 amino acids. CDR3 residues: CASSPTGGANYEQYF. The DNA for the CDR3 is TGCGCCAGCAGCCCCACAGGGGGGGCTAACTACGAGCAGTACTTC.

This clonotype occurred a few times. The chain links TRBV6-2 or TRBV6-3 to TRBJ2-1; D possibly corresponds to TRBD1 (6 bases). The V gene's germline CDR1 is MNHEY and CDR2 SVGEGT. V lost 0 bases and J lost 4, with 13 bases in between. There are 16 residues in the CDR3. The CDR3 coding sequence is TGTGCCAGCAGTTACTCACAGGGACCCCATTACAATGAGCAGTTCTTC. It translates to CASSYSQGPHYNEQFF.

V usage is TRBV12-3 or TRBV12-4 and J usage is TRBJ1-2; tentatively, D is TRBD1 (6 bases). CDR3 length: 17 residues. V dropped 1 base and J dropped 4 bases, with 19 bases sitting between them. The CDR3 spells CASSLELGGFSGYGYTF. The CDR3 DNA reads as TGTGCCAGCAGTTTAGAGCTCGGGGGCTTTTCAGGCTATGGCTACACCTTC.

The chain links TRBV29-1 to TRBJ2-7; D not resolved. V dropped 3 bases and J dropped 0 bases, with 15 bases sitting between them. Germline loops: CDR1 SQVTM, CDR2 ANQGSEA. This CDR3 is built from 15 residues. The CDR3 reads CSVEVTRSSSYEQYF. Written as DNA, the CDR3 is TGCAGCGTTGAGGTTACGAGGAGTAGCTCCTACGAGCAGTACTTC.

The V and J genes are TRBV15 and TRBJ1-5; no clear D. V was clipped by 2 bases and J by 0 bases, with 5 bases between them. The germline V gene encodes CDR1 LNHNV and CDR2 YYDKDF (reference sequence). The CDR3 spans 14 residues. The DNA of the CDR3 is TGTGCCACCAGCAGAACAAATAGCAATCAGCCCCAGCATTTT. It encodes CATSRTNSNQPQHF.

The V call is TRBV7-2, the J call TRBJ2-3; D is unresolved. With 5 bases removed from V and 0 bases from J, the gap between germline ends came to 12 bases. This CDR3 spans 15 amino acids. Germline V gives CDR1 SGHTA, CDR2 FQGNSA. CDR3 sequence: CASSRQQQSTDTQYF. DNA for the CDR3: TGTGCCAGCAGCCGTCAACAGCAGAGCACAGATACGCAGTATTTT.

This clonotype was observed a handful of times. This rearrangement joins TRBV10-3 to TRBJ1-2, with D unclear. Per the germline V gene, CDR1 is ENHRY and CDR2 is SYGVKD. This CDR3 comprises 13 residues. V was clipped by 6 bases and J by 3 bases, with 11 bases between them. CDR3 sequence: CAISQDRDYGYTF. CDR3 DNA sequence: TGTGCCATCAGCCAGGACCGAGACTATGGCTACACCTTC.

The V call is TRBV14, the J call TRBJ2-5, with 8 bases identical to TRBD1. The CDR3 runs to 15 residues. Unmatched junction bases numbered 4, after V lost 1 base and J lost 3 bases. Germline V gives CDR1 SGHDN, CDR2 FVKESK. The CDR3 nucleotides are TGTGCCAGCAGCCAAGGACAGGGGATAGAAGAGACCCAGTACTTC. This gives the protein CASSQGQGIEETQYF.

The chain employs TRBV7-2 and TRBJ1-5; D is uncertain. Germline V CDR1 and CDR2: SGHTA, FQGNSA. V was cut by 5 bases and J by 4 bases, with 9 bases left in between. The CDR3 length is 13 residues. The CDR3 here is CASSADRNQPQHF. The CDR3 DNA reads as TGTGCCAGCAGCGCGGACCGAAATCAGCCCCAGCATTTT.

The chain is built from TRBV20-1 and TRBJ2-7, with 7 bases aligning to TRBD2. V trimming: 6 bases; J trimming: 2 bases; junction bases outside the gene matches: 7. The CDR3 has 13 amino acids. Germline V gene lookup returns CDR1 DFQATT and CDR2 SNEGSKA (reference sequence). The CDR3 sequence: CSAESGAPYEQYF. The CDR3 coding sequence is TGCAGTGCCGAAAGCGGGGCCCCCTACGAGCAGTACTTC.

This clonotype occurred a few times. V usage is TRBV29-1 and J usage is TRBJ2-5, with D unresolved. Per germline, CDR1 SQVTM and CDR2 ANQGSEA. Trimming pared 3 bases from V and 2 bases from J, leaving 10 bases between. The CDR3 consists of 13 residues. The CDR3 sequence: CSVETPGQETQYF. CDR3 DNA: TGCAGCGTTGAGACGCCAGGACAAGAGACCCAGTACTTC.

V gene TRBV29-1 combines with J gene TRBJ2-1; 9 bases map to TRBD1. V gave up 7 bases and J gave up 8 bases; unmatched junction bases: 15. In germline, CDR1 is SQVTM, CDR2 ANQGSEA. CDR3 length equals 15 residues. The CDR3 sequence is CSANGQGRKSDEQFF. For the CDR3, the DNA is TGCAGCGCCAACGGACAGGGGAGGAAAAGTGATGAGCAGTTCTTC.

CDR3: CASSERAGGLKETQYF. CDR3 nucleotide sequence: TGTGCCAGCAGTGAAAGGGCGGGGGGACTCAAAGAGACCCAGTACTTC. The chain uses TRBV2 and TRBJ2-5; TRBD2 matches at 8 bases. The CDR3 has 16 amino acids. Germline loops: CDR1 SNHLY, CDR2 FYNNEI. Losses at the gene ends were 2 bases for V and 3 bases for J; bases not matched to a gene: 8.

The J gene is TRBJ1-2, the V gene TRBV7-9, with TRBD1 identical over 8 bases. Trimming cost V 3 bases and J 5 bases; bases outside gene matches: 8. This CDR3 has 15 amino acids. The germline V gene encodes CDR1 SEHNR and CDR2 FQNEAQ (reference sequence). Here the CDR3 reads CASSFGTGFSYGYTF. In DNA, the CDR3 is TGTGCCAGCAGCTTTGGGACAGGATTTTCATATGGCTACACCTTC.

The chain recombines TRBV4-1 with TRBJ2-5; tentative D call: TRBD2 (6 bases). CDR3 size: 15 residues. Germline V lookup: CDR1 MGHRA, CDR2 YSYEKL. Trimming pared 4 bases from V and 9 bases from J, leaving 21 bases between. The CDR3 reads CASSPLLLASGAQYF. CDR3 DNA sequence: TGCGCCAGCAGCCCTCTTTTACTAGCATCTGGGGCCCAGTACTTC.